The T cell receptor (beta chain) described here comes from a study of cytomegalovirus exposure and HLA in healthy donors. Looking at the study overall: Earlier sequencing of about 179 million T cells yielded roughly 120 million unique TCR beta sequences. Of around 400 genotyped donors, 80% to 85% grouped in the Caucasian-associated ancestry cluster. Findings of the study overall: Roughly uniform sequencing depth across donors was assumed, possibly incorrectly. A reported reduction in N-insertions relative to the approximately 640-donor mean was seen in an Asian-associated ancestry cluster in a later analysis.

This CDR3 comprises 16 residues. V shed 7 bases and J 8 bases; nucleotides not matched to a gene: 19. Germline V CDR1 and CDR2: GTSNPN, SVGIG (reference sequence). PCR amplification relied on 60 Vbeta primers (plus 13 Jbeta primers). Clones were read by immunoSEQ multiplex PCR, and TCRdb kept only the in-frame ones, dropping some. In the table there are about 43,000 clones, around 77% of which are singletons. This clone showed up just a few times. Its antigen is as yet unknown. The V and J genes are TRBV30 and TRBJ1-4, with 7 bases lining up with TRBD1. The receptor comes from a man aged 25-40 years in good health and CMV-seronegative. The sequenced material came from PBMCs. The CDR3 DNA sequence: TGTGCCTCAAAGAGGGGACGGACAGGAGAAGGAGAAAAACTGTTTTTT. It encodes CASKRGRTGEGEKLFF.